Listed here are 14 T cell receptor beta chains from one sample, sequenced in a study of cytomegalovirus exposure and HLA in healthy donors. The PCR ran on 60 Vbeta and 13 Jbeta primers. Produced via immunoSEQ multiplex PCR; TCRdb's table is partial and in-frame only. This table holds some 90,000 clones, about three quarters found once. The sample taken for sequencing was PBMCs. The receptors here all came from a boy under 18 in good health and CMV-seronegative.

This clone was seen a handful of times. The rearrangement joins TRBV7-2 to TRBJ2-5; 14 bases line up with TRBD2. Trimming at V came to 2 bases and at J to 4 bases, leaving 9 bases not matched to a gene. The CDR3 contains 18 residues. The V gene's germline CDR1 is SGHTA and CDR2 FQGNSA. CDR3 bases: TGTGCCAGCAGCTTACCGCCGACTAGCGGGGGGGCCCGAGAGACCCAGTACTTC. Amino acids: CASSLPPTSGGARETQYF.

J is TRBJ1-5 and V is TRBV15; TRBD1 matches 7 bases. V was pared by 0 bases and J by 7 bases, with 6 bases of the junction left unmatched. The CDR3 is 15 residues long. Per the germline V gene, CDR1 is LNHNV and CDR2 is YYDKDF (reference sequence). CDR3 sequence: CATSRDHGQAQPQHF. The DNA for the CDR3 is TGTGCCACCAGCAGAGATCATGGACAGGCGCAGCCCCAGCATTTT.

This chain joins TRBV25-1 and TRBJ2-7; TRBD2 matches 8 bases. After removal of 1 base from V and 3 bases from J, the junction contained 5 bases not matched to a gene. The CDR3 is made up of 15 amino acids. CDR1 and CDR2 from the germline V gene are MGHDK and SYGVNS. The CDR3, as DNA: TGTGCCAGCAGTGAATCGGGAGGGGCAAGCTACGAGCAGTACTTC. This codes for CASSESGGASYEQYF.

The V gene is TRBV30, the J gene TRBJ1-6; maybe TRBD1 (5 bases). Germline V gives CDR1 GTSNPN, CDR2 SVGIG (reference sequence). The CDR3 is made up of 23 amino acids. The V end was cut by 1 base, the J end by 7 bases, with 38 bases between. The CDR3 bases are TGTGCCTGGAGTGCCCCTCTCCACCTAACAGGAGATGCCCTGCTCATGGTAAATTCACCCCTCCACTTT. This encodes CAWSAPLHLTGDALLMVNSPLHF.

The CDR3 nucleotides read TGTGCCAGCAGTCGGGGACTGCAGTCCTACGAGCAGTACTTC. This codes for CASSRGLQSYEQYF. The chain uses TRBV27 and TRBJ2-7, with D possibly TRBD2 on 6 matching bases. CDR1 and CDR2 from the germline V gene are MNHEY and SMNVEV (reference sequence). V was cut by 5 bases and J by 1 base, with 12 bases left in between. The CDR3 has 14 residues.

This clone appeared a few times. The rearrangement links TRBV9 to TRBJ1-5; D is possibly TRBD1 (6 bases). The CDR3 has 14 amino acids. The V and J ends lost 3 bases and 9 bases respectively, with 16 bases between them. CDR1 is SGDLS and CDR2 is YYNGEE in the germline V gene. CDR3 bases: TGTGCCAGCAGCGGAGGGGGTAACTCGGGGCCCCAGCATTTT. This codes for CASSGGGNSGPQHF. The variable domain in full, with the rest retrieved from reference TRBV9 and TRBJ1-5, is DSGVTQTPKHLITATGQRVTLRCSPRSGDLSVYWYQQSLDQGLQFLIQYYNGEERAKGNILERFSAQQFPDLHSELNLSSLELGDSALYFCASSGGGNSGPQHFGDGTRLSIL.

The chain has TRBV11-1 and TRBJ2-3; D is possibly TRBD1 (6 bases). Deletions cut 3 bases from V and 0 bases from J, with 16 bases between. Germline CDR1 and CDR2: SGHAT and FQDESV (reference sequence). The CDR3 consists of 17 residues. The CDR3 DNA reads as TGTGCCAGCAGCTTCCCTTTAGGGGGAGTGAGCACAGATACGCAGTATTTT. Amino acid sequence: CASSFPLGGVSTDTQYF.

V usage is TRBV7-9 and J usage is TRBJ2-3; maybe TRBD2 (6 bases). CDR3 length: 14 residues. The V end was cut by 4 bases, the J end by 3 bases, with 11 bases between. Germline-derived CDR1 and CDR2 are SEHNR and FQNEAQ (reference sequence). CDR3: CASSSLEGTDTQYF. In DNA form, the CDR3 reads TGTGCCAGCAGCTCCTTGGAGGGGACAGATACGCAGTATTTT.

The chain uses TRBV6-6 and TRBJ1-2, with unresolved D. Deletions cut 0 bases from V and 4 bases from J, with 12 bases between. This CDR3 spans 15 amino acids. Germline V gene lookup returns CDR1 MNHNY and CDR2 SVGAGI (reference sequence). The CDR3 loop reads CASSYSNSPGYGYTF. The CDR3 DNA reads TGTGCCAGCAGTTACTCGAACTCCCCCGGCTATGGCTACACCTTC.

The chain carries TRBV13 and TRBJ2-5; D is perhaps TRBD2 (6 bases). This CDR3 comprises 14 residues. Germline CDR1 and CDR2: PRHDT and FYEKMQ (reference sequence). Trimming stripped 4 bases from V and 5 bases from J, with 14 bases between. CDR3 nucleotides: TGTGCCAGCAGCTCCCGGACTGGAGGGGAGACCCAGTACTTC. It is translated as CASSSRTGGETQYF.

This clone was seen a single time. The rearrangement links TRBV28 to TRBJ2-7, with D maybe TRBD1 (5 bases). From germline, CDR1 is MDHEN and CDR2 SYDVKM. With 3 bases removed from V and 5 bases from J, the gap between germline ends came to 11 bases. The CDR3 sequence is 13 residues long. The CDR3 sequence: CASSFLTRDEQYF. CDR3 sequence (DNA): TGTGCCAGCAGTTTCCTTACCAGGGACGAGCAGTACTTC.

The chain recombines TRBV4-3 with TRBJ2-1, with 8 bases lining up with TRBD2. Trimming took 3 bases from V and 0 from J; bases not matched to a gene: 7. This CDR3 has 17 amino acids. The germline V gene has CDR1 LGHNA and CDR2 YSLEER. The CDR3 DNA is TGCGCCAGCAGCCAGGTCGGGGGGGGTAGCTCCTACAATGAGCAGTTCTTC. Protein product: CASSQVGGGSSYNEQFF.

The chain is built from TRBV30 and TRBJ1-4; D not resolved. CDR1 is GTSNPN, CDR2 SVGIG, per germline (reference sequence). The CDR3 has 21 amino acids. Trimming took 0 bases from V and 0 from J, leaving 26 bases between them. The CDR3 here is CAWSVGSSGAIFFATNEKLFF. Here the CDR3 DNA reads TGTGCCTGGAGTGTCGGCAGTTCGGGAGCTATTTTCTTTGCAACTAATGAAAAACTGTTTTTT. Supplemented by reference TRBV30 and TRBJ1-4, the full variable domain reads SQTIHQWPATLVQPVGSPLSLECTVEGTSNPNLYWYRQAAGRGLQLLFYSVGIGQISSEVPQNLSASRPQDRQFILSSKKLLLSDSGFYLCAWSVGSSGAIFFATNEKLFFGSGTQLSVL.

This chain connects TRBV7-9 to TRBJ2-1, with 10 bases fitting TRBD2. V was pared by 5 bases and J by 5 bases, with 6 bases of the junction left unmatched. In germline, CDR1 is SEHNR, CDR2 FQNEAQ (reference sequence). The CDR3 covers 15 residues. The CDR3 loop is CASSKLAGRDNEQFF. CDR3 nucleotides: TGTGCCAGCAGCAAACTAGCGGGACGTGACAATGAGCAGTTCTTC.